This T cell receptor beta chain is drawn from a study of PD-1 blockade in mismatch repair-deficient tumors. Overall study: Patients had about 13 mismatch repair-deficient cancer types and were previously treated and progressing. Study conclusions and caveats: Tumor-resident clones, often undetectable pretreatment in blood, expanded then contracted after pembrolizumab.

The junction had 8 bases not matched to a gene; V was cut back by 6 bases and J by 6 bases. The CDR3 has 15 amino acids. Germline values: CDR1 MNHNY, CDR2 SVGAGI (reference sequence). Note on this clone: No antigen is known for it.

Mismatch repair deficiency was confirmed in all patients, by PCR or immunohistochemistry. The TCR-sequenced patients were a few responders to pembrolizumab. The repertoire was sequenced with immunoSEQ multiplex PCR; TCRdb's copy has only in-frame clones and lacks some. Of around 100,000 clones listed, about 74% were seen once; the top ten hold about 5.1%. The sample in question was peripheral blood, obtained approximately 60 weeks after starting pembrolizumab. This sequence originates from an adult with mismatch repair-deficient cancer. The chain couples TRBV6-6 to TRBJ2-3; 11 bases match TRBD2. The CDR3 sequence is CASSVAGGLLDTQYF. The CDR3 bases are TGTGCCAGCAGCGTAGCGGGAGGGTTGTTGGATACGCAGTATTTT.